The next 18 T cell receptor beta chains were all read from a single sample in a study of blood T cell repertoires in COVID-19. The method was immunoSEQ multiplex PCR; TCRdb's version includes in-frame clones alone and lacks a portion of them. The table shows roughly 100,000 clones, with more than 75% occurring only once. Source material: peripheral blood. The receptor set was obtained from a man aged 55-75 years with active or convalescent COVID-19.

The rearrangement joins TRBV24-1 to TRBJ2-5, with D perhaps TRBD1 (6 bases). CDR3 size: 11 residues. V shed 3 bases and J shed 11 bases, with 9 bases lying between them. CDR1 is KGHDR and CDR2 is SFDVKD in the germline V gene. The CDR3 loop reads CATSDVGTQYF. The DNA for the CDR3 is TGTGCCACCAGTGATGTCGGGACACAGTACTTC.

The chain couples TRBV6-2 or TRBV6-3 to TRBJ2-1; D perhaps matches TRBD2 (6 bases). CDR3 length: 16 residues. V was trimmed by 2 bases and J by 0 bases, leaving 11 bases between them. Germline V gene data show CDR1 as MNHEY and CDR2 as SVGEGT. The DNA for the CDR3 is TGTGCCAGCAGTTACGGGGGACTCCCCTCCTACAATGAGCAGTTCTTC. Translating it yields CASSYGGLPSYNEQFF.

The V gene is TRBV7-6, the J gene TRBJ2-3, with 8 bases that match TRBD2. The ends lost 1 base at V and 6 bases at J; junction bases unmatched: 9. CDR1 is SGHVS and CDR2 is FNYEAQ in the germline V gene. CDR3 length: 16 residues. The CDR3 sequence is CASSLVGSGALDTQYF. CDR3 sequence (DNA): TGTGCCAGCAGCTTAGTGGGTAGCGGGGCTCTCGATACGCAGTATTTT.

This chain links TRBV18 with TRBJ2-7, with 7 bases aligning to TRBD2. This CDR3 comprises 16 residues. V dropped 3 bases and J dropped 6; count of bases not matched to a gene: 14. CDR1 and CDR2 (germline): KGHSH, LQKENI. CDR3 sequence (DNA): TGTGCCAGCTCACCGGCGTCGCGCGGGAGTTTCGGCGAGCAGTACGTC. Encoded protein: CASSPASRGSFGEQYV.

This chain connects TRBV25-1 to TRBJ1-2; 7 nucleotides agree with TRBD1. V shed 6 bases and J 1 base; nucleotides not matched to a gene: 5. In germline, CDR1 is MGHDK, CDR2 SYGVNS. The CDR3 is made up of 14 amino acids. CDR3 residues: CASRGQYLNYGYTF. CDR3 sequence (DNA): TGTGCCAGCAGGGGACAGTACCTTAACTATGGCTACACCTTC.

The DNA of the CDR3 is TGTGCCATCAGTGGGACAGGCGATACCGGGGAGCTGTTTTTT. Translated: CAISGTGDTGELFF. The gene calls are TRBV10-3 and TRBJ2-2; 7 bases fit TRBD1. Trimming removed 4 bases from V and 5 bases from J; junction bases left unmatched: 4. Germline V gives CDR1 ENHRY, CDR2 SYGVKD. CDR3 length: 14 residues.

The CDR3 DNA sequence: TGTGCCACCCACTGGGGGGGTGGCGAGCAGTACTTC. It translates to CATHWGGGEQYF. J is TRBJ2-7 and V is TRBV5-6; TRBD2 matches 7 bases. After removal of 9 bases from V and 6 bases from J, the junction contained 9 bases not matched to a gene. From germline, CDR1 is SGHDT and CDR2 YYEEEE. This CDR3 has 12 residues.

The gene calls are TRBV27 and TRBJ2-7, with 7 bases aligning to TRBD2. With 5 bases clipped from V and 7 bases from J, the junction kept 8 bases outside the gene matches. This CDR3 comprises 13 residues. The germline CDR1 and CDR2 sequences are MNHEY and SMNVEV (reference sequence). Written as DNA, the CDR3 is TGTGCCAGCAGTCCCCTCTACGGGAGGGAGCAGTACTTC. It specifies CASSPLYGREQYF.

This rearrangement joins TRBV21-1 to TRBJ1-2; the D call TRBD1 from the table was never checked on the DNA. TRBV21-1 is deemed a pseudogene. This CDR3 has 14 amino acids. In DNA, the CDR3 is TGTGCCAGCAGCGGGACACCACGGAGCTATGGCTACACCTTC. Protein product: CASSGTPRSYGYTF.

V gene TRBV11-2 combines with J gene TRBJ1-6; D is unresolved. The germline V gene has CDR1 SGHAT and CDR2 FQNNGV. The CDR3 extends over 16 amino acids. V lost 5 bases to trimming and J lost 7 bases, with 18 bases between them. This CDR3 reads CASSVEGIRGNSPLHF. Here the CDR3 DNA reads TGTGCCAGCAGCGTGGAGGGTATACGCGGGAATTCACCCCTCCACTTT.

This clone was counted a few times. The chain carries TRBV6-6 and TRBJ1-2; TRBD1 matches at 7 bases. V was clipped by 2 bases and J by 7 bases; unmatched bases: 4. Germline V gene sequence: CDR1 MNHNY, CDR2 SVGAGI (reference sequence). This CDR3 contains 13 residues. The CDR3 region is CASSYEGAGGYTF. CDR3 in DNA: TGTGCCAGCAGTTACGAGGGGGCCGGTGGCTACACCTTC.

This chain's CDR3 is CASSPGGTYGYTF. CDR3 in DNA: TGCGCCAGCAGCCCCGGGGGAACCTATGGCTACACCTTC. The rearrangement uses TRBV10-1 and TRBJ1-2; D is possibly TRBD1 (5 bases). This CDR3 contains 13 residues. CDR1 is WNHNN and CDR2 is SYGVQD in the germline V gene (reference sequence). V lost 6 bases, J lost 4 bases, and 12 bases lay in between.

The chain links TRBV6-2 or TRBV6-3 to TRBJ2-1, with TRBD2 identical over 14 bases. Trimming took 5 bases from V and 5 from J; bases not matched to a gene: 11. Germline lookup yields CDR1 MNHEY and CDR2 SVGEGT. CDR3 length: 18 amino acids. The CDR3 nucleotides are TGTGCCAGCAGTCCGCGGACTAGCGGGAGGCTGGGGGACAATGAGCAGTTCTTC. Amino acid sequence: CASSPRTSGRLGDNEQFF.

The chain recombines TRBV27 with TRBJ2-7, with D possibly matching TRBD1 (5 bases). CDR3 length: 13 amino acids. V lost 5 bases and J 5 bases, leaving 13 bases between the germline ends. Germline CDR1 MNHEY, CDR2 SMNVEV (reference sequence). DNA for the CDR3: TGTGCCAGCAGTCCGTACAGGATCGACGAGCAGTACTTC. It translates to CASSPYRIDEQYF.

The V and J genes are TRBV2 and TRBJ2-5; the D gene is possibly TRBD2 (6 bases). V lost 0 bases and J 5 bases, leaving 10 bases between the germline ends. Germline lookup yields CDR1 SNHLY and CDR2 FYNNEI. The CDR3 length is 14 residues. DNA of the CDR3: TGTGCCAGCAGTGAAGCTAGCCGGGGGGAGACCCAGTACTTC. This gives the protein CASSEASRGETQYF.

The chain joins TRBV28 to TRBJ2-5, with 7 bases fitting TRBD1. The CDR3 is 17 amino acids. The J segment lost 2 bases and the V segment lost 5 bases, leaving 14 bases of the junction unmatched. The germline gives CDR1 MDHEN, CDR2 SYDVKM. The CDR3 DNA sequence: TGTGCCAGCAGTCCGGGACAGACCTCCGTGGGGCAAGAGACCCAGTACTTC. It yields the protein CASSPGQTSVGQETQYF.

The CDR3 bases are TGTGCCAGCAGGGCACCTTCTGGGGGGGCAGATACGCAGTATTTT. Its translation: CASRAPSGGADTQYF. The V gene is TRBV2, the J gene TRBJ2-3, with 7 bases fitting TRBD2. The CDR3 is 15 residues long. V was clipped by 6 bases and J by 4 bases; unmatched bases: 10. Germline-derived CDR1 and CDR2 are SNHLY and FYNNEI.

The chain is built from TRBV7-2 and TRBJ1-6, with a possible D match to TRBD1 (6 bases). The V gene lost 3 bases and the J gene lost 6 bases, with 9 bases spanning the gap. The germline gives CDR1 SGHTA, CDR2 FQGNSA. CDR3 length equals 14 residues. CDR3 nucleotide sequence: TGTGCCAGCAGCTTGACAGGTTTTAATTCACCCCTCCACTTT. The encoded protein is CASSLTGFNSPLHF.